This paragraph reports one T cell receptor beta chain. Its antigen remains unidentified. Per-base quality was not reported, and no clone a single base away is much larger than it. Per the germline V gene, KGHSH is the CDR1 and LQKENI is the CDR2. Including cysteine and phenylalanine, the CDR3 has 15 amino acids. The DNA shown is the 45-base CDR3, in frame from base 1. V lost 6 bases and J lost 8 bases, and the count of bases not matched to a germline gene is 5. These data belong to a study of OX40 agonist ivuxolimab in advanced cancers. Describing the broader study: Ivuxolimab was an agonistic, fully human IgG2 monoclonal antibody directed against OX40 (CD134), a costimulatory receptor. Peripheral TCRbeta sequencing was intended to test whether TCR sequence diversity was altered and clonal T-cell expansion was caused by ivuxolimab. Intravenous ivuxolimab was administered to patients every 2 weeks at six dose levels: 0.01, 0.1, 0.3, 1.5, 3 and 10 mg/kg. Patients were allowed to have had prior anti-PD-1, anti-PD-L1 or anti-CTLA-4 therapy, and 40% to 45% of the dose-escalation patients had been treated with checkpoint inhibitors. The paper describes the monotherapy dose-escalation part (N ≈ 52 patients) of the phase I trial of ivuxolimab. Partial responses were achieved by three dose-escalation patients, of whom one had hepatocellular carcinoma and two had cutaneous melanoma. Among the roughly 54 dose-escalation patients, some 20 had hepatocellular carcinoma, approximately 15 melanoma, 9 renal cell carcinoma and 9 head and neck cancer. In the dose-escalation cohort, more than 80% of patients were male, and the mean age was 60 years with a range of about 20 to 80.

The trial excluded patients who had a history of autoimmune disease or were on systemic immunosuppression. Peripheral blood for TCR sequencing was drawn from every dose cohort at baseline, at cycle 4 day 1 and at cycle 7 day 1. Samples came from an open-label, multicenter, first-in-human phase I dose-escalation trial of ivuxolimab. The trial enrolled adults with locally advanced or metastatic head and neck squamous cell, hepatocellular, melanoma or renal cell carcinoma. Before TCR sequencing, CD4+ T cells and CD8+ T cells were sorted from peripheral blood as separate populations. Genomic DNA was isolated from the sorted cells so that the TCRbeta CDR3 region could be sequenced. The immunoSEQ Assay was used to sequence the TCRbeta CDR3 regions. Not all clones reach the TCRdb copy of this immuneACCESS table, which keeps in-frame sequences only. Checked studies attribute under half of the gap to unresolved V genes and leave the rest unexplained. Within this sample are 55,000 to 80,000 clones, with roughly 90% of them counted one time only. Jointly, the top ten make up 0.6% to 0.8% of the sample.

The study at large found these results: Clonal expansion of both CD4+ and CD8+ blood T cells was observed from baseline to week 6 at doses 0.1 to 3.0 mg/kg. Which antigens the clonally expanded peripheral T cells were specific for was not determined. In partial responders in the 0.1-3.0 mg/kg groups, normalized peripheral clonal expansion was found to be among the lowest, especially among CD8+ T cells. Low levels of normalized T-cell clonal expansion were also shown by some nonresponding patients. After ivuxolimab, expanded clones were on average more numerous among CD8+ T cells than among CD4+ T cells.

The chain is made from TRBV18 and TRBJ2-1; the junction holds 15 bases that match TRBD2. The starting material was CD4+ or CD8+ T cells sorted from blood, obtained in a trial of the OX40 agonist ivuxolimab. This TCR was recovered from an adult with an advanced solid tumor such as melanoma, head and neck, liver or kidney cancer. The CDR3 reads as follows: CASSRGLAGGDEQFF. Read as DNA, the sequence is TGTGCCAGCTCCCGGGGACTAGCGGGAGGCGATGAGCAGTTCTTC.